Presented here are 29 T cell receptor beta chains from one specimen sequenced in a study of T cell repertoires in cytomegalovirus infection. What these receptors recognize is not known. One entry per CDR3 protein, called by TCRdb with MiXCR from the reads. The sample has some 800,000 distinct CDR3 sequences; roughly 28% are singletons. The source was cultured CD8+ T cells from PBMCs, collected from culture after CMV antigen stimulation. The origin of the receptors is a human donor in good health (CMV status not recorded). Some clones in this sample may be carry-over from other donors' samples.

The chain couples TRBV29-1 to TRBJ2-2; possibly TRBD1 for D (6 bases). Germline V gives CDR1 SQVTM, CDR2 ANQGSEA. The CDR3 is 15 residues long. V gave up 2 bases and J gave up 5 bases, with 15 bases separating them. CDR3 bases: TGCAGCGTTGAATACAGGGATATTGGGACCGGGGAGCTGTTTTTT. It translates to CSVEYRDIGTGELFF.

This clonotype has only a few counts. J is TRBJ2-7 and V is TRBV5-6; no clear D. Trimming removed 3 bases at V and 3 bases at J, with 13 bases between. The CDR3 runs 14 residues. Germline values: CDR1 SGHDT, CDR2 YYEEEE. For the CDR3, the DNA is TGTGCCAGCAGCTCGAGCCAACAACTCTACGAGCAGTACGTC. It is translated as CASSSSQQLYEQYV.

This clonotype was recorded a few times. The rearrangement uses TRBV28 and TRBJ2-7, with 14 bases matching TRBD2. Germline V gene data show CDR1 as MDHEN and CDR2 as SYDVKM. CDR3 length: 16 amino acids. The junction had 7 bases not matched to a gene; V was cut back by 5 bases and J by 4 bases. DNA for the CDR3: TGTGCCAGCAGTGACAGGACTAGCGGGGGGTTTTACGAGCAGTACGTC. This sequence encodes CASSDRTSGGFYEQYV.

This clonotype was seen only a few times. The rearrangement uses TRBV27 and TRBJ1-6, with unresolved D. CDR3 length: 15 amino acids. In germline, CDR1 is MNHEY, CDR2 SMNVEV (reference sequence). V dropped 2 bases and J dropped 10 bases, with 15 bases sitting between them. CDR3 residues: CASSLDGSPRSPLHF. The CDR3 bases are TGTGCCAGCAGTTTAGATGGAAGCCCGAGGTCACCCCTCCACTTT.

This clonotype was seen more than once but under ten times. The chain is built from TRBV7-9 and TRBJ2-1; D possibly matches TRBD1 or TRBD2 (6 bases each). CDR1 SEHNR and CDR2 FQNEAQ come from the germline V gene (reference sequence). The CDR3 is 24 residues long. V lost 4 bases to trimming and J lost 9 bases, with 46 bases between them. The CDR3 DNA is TGTGCCAGCAGCTCACCCCTTTTGGCCGATAGGGGTCGGCATGCATCCTCGGGGGCAGCTGAGCAGTTCTTC. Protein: CASSSPLLADRGRHASSGAAEQFF.

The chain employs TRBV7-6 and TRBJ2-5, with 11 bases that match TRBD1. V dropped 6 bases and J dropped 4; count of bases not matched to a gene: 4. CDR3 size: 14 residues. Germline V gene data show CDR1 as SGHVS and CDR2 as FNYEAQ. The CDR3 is CASRPGTGGETQYF. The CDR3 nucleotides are TGTGCCAGCAGACCAGGGACAGGGGGAGAGACCCAGTACTTC.

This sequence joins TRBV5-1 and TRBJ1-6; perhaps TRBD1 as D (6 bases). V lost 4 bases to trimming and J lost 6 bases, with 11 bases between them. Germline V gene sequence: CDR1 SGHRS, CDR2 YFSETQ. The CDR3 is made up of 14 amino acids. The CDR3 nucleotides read TGCGCCAGCAGCGGGGACAATCTTAATTCACCCCTCCACTTT. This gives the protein CASSGDNLNSPLHF.

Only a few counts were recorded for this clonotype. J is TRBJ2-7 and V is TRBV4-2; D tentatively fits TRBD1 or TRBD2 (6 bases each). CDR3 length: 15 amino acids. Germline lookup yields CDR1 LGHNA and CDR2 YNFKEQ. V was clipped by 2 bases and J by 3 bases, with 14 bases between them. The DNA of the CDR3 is TGTGCCAGCAGCCAAAGACAGGAGGGTTTCTACGAGCAGTACTTC. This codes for CASSQRQEGFYEQYF.

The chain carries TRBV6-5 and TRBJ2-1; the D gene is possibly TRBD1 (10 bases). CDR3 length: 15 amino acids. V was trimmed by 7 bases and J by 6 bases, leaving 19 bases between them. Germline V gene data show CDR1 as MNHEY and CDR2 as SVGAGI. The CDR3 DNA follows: TGTGCCAGCACCCCTAGCGGGACAGGGGTCAATGAGCAGTTCTTC. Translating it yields CASTPSGTGVNEQFF.

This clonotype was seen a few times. The CDR3 is CASSPFQRTYPSGTQYF. The CDR3 DNA follows: TGTGCCAGCAGCCCATTTCAACGGACTTATCCTTCGGGGACCCAGTACTTC. This chain uses TRBV7-6 with TRBJ2-5, with a weak D call TRBD2 (5 bases). Germline V gene lookup returns CDR1 SGHVS and CDR2 FNYEAQ. This CDR3 has 17 residues. Trimming stripped 5 bases from V and 7 bases from J, with 26 bases between.

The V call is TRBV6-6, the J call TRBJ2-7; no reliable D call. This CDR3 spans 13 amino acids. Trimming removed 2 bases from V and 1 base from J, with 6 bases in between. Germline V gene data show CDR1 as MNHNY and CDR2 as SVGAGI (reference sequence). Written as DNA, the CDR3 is TGTGCCAGCAGTTACGACACTTCCTACGAGCAGTACGTC. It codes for CASSYDTSYEQYV.

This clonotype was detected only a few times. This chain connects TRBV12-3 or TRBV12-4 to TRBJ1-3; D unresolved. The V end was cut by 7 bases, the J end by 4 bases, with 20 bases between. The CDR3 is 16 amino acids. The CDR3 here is CASTSRRRGGGNTIYF. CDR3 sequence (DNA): TGTGCCAGCACCTCGAGGAGGCGGGGAGGAGGAAACACCATATATTTT.

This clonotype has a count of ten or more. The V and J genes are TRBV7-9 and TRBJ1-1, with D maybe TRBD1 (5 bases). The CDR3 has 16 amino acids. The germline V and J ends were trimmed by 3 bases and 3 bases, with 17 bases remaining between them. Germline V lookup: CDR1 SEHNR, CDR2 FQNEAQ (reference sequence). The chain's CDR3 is CASSFPSRVVDTEAFF. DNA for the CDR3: TGTGCCAGCAGCTTCCCTTCCAGGGTAGTGGACACTGAAGCTTTCTTT.

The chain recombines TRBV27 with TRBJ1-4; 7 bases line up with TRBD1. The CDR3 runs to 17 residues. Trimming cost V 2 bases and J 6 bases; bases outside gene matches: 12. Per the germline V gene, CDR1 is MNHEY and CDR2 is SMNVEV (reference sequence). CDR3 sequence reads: CASSLKKRGLSDEKLFF. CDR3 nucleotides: TGTGCCAGCAGTTTAAAAAAAAGGGGGCTTAGTGATGAAAAACTGTTTTTT.

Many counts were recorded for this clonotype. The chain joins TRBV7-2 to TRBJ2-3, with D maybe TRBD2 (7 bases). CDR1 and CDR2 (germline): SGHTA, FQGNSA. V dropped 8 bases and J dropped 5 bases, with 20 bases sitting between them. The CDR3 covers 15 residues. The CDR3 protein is CASPLPGGRQDTQYF. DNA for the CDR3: TGTGCCAGCCCCCTACCGGGGGGCCGTCAAGATACGCAGTATTTT.

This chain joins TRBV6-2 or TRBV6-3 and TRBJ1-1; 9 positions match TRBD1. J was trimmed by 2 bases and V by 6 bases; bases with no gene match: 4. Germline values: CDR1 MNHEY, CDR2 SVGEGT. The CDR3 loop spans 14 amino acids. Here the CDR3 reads CASRNRGHNTEAFF. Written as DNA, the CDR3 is TGTGCCAGCAGAAACAGGGGGCATAACACTGAAGCTTTCTTT.

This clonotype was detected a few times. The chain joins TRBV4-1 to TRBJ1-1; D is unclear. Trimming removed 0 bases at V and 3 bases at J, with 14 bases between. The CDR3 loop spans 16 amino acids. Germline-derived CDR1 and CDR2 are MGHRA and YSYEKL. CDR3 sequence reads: CASSQDMGMGYTEAFF. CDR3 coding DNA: TGCGCCAGCAGCCAAGATATGGGGATGGGGTACACTGAAGCTTTCTTT.

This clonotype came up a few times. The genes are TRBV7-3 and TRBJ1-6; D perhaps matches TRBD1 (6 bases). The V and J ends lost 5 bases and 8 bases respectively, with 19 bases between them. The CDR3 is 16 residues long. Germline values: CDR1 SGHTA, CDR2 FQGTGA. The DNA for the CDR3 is TGTGCCAGCAGCAAGAACATCAGGGGAACGCATTCACCCCTCCACTTT. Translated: CASSKNIRGTHSPLHF. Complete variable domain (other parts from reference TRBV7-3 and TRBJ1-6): GAGVSQTPSNKVTEKGKYVELRCDPISGHTALYWYRQSLGQGPEFLIYFQGTGAADDSGLPNDRFFAVRPEGSVSTLKIQRTERGDSAVYLCASSKNIRGTHSPLHFGNGTRLTVT.

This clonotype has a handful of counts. In DNA, the CDR3 is TGCGCCAGCACCGAGGGTACTATCTCTGGGGCCAACGTCCTGACTTTC. This codes for CASTEGTISGANVLTF. The J gene is TRBJ2-6, the V gene TRBV4-1; perhaps TRBD2 as D (5 bases). Germline V gene lookup returns CDR1 MGHRA and CDR2 YSYEKL. This CDR3 region has 16 residues. Trimming cost V 7 bases and J 0 bases, with 13 bases left between them.

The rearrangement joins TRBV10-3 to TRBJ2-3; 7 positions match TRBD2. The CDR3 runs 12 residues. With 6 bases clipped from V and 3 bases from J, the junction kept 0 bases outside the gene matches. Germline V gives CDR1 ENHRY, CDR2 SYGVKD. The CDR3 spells CAIRGGTDTQYF. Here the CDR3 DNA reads TGTGCCATCAGGGGGGGGACAGATACGCAGTATTTT.

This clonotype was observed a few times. Here the CDR3 DNA reads TGCGCCAGCAGCCAAGCCCTTGGACAAAGAGTGGAGGCTGAAGCTTTCTTT. Translating it yields CASSQALGQRVEAEAFF. V usage is TRBV4-1 and J usage is TRBJ1-1; perhaps TRBD1 as D (5 bases). Trimming took 1 base from V and 6 from J, leaving 21 bases between them. The CDR3 loop spans 17 amino acids. Germline V gene sequence: CDR1 MGHRA, CDR2 YSYEKL.

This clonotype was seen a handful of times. CDR3 sequence: CASSFILASGGSHNEQFF. The CDR3 DNA sequence: TGTGCCAGCAGTTTCATTTTGGCTAGCGGGGGGTCTCACAATGAGCAGTTCTTC. The chain joins TRBV12-3 or TRBV12-4 to TRBJ2-1; 11 bases map to TRBD2. V gave up 3 bases and J gave up 5 bases; unmatched junction bases: 12. This CDR3 has 18 residues.

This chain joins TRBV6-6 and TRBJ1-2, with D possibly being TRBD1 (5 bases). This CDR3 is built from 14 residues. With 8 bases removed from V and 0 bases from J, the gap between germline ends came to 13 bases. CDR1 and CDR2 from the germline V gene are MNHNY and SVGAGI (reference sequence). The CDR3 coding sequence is TGTGCCAGCGGGGGGATTGGGTCTAACTATGGCTACACCTTC. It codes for CASGGIGSNYGYTF.

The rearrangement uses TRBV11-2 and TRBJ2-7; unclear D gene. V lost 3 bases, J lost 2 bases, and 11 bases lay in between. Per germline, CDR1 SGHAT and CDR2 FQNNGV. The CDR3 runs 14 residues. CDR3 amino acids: CASSFGRTTYEQYV. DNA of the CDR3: TGTGCCAGCAGCTTCGGGCGAACGACCTACGAGCAGTACGTC.

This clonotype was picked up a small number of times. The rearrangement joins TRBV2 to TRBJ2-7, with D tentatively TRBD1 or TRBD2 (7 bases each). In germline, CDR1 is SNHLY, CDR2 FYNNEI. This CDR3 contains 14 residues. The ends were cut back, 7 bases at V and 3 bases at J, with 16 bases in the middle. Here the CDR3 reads CASIPGGVYYEQYV. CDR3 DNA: TGTGCCAGCATTCCAGGGGGGGTCTACTACGAGCAGTACGTC.

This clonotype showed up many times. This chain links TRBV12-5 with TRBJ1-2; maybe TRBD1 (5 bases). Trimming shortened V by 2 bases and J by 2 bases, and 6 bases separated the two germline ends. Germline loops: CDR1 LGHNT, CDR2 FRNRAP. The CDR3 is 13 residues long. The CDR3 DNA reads TGTGCTAGTGGTTTGAACAGGAACTATGGCTACACCTTC. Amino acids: CASGLNRNYGYTF.

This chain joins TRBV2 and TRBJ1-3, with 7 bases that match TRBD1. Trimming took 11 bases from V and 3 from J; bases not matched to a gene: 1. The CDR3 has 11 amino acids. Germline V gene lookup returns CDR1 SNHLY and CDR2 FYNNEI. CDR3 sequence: CADRVGNTIYF. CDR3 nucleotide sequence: TGTGCCGACAGGGTTGGAAACACCATATATTTT.

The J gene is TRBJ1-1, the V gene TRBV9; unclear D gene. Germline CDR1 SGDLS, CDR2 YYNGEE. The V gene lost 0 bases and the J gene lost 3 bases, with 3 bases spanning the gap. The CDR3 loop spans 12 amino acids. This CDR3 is CASSVAYTEAFF. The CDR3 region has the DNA TGTGCCAGCAGCGTAGCTTACACTGAAGCTTTCTTT.

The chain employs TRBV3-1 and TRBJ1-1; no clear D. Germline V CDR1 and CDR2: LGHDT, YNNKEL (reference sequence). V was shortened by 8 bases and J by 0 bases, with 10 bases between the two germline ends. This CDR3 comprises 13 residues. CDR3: CASFPGVNTEAFF. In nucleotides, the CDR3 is TGTGCCAGCTTTCCCGGGGTGAACACTGAAGCTTTCTTT.